This TCR beta chain was documented in a study of identical twins. Study-level findings and limits: Out-of-frame alpha sequences that twins shared showed excess low generation probability. Modelling approaches yielded underestimates of out-of-frame TCR alpha sharing between monozygotic twins. In cord blood, abundant beta clonotypes had fewer insertions; memory showed no trend.

cDNA molecules carried unique molecular identifiers, and template switching added a universal primer site. A single record per CDR3 protein comes from TCRdb applying MiXCR to the 5' RACE reads. The data show about 530,000 distinct CDR3 sequences, with approximately 20% seen just once and approximately 0.52% held by the top ten. On this clonotype: The target antigen is unknown.

The CDR3 has 14 amino acids. Between the trimmed V and J ends, which lost 2 bases and 5 bases, there was a span of 12 bases. Germline loops: CDR1 MDHEN, CDR2 SYDVKM. The same sample was also used in a study of yellow fever vaccine responses in identical twins.

The sequence was obtained from a woman between 18 and 29 years old in good health. Material: CD4+ T cells sorted from blood. The chain employs TRBV28 and TRBJ1-1; D may be TRBD1 (6 bases). CDR3 loop: CASSLSTGWTEAFF. DNA for the CDR3: TGTGCCAGCAGTTTAAGTACAGGGTGGACTGAAGCTTTCTTT.